This T cell receptor (beta chain) is drawn from a study of blood T cells in healthy people across ages. Study outcomes and limitations: When set beside aged donors, long-lived donors presented more naive CD4+ cells and higher diversity.

With each sample, at least 5 micrograms of total RNA were extracted. Trimming stripped 0 bases from V and 5 bases from J, with 11 bases between. Germline V CDR1 and CDR2: MNHEY, SMNVEV (reference sequence). CDR3 length equals 14 residues. In the case of this clonotype: Its antigen is undetermined.

A second PCR of 7 to 11 cycles used a sample-barcoded 5' primer and a J-beta primer mix. TCRdb independently ran MiXCR on the 5' RACE reads; one entry per CDR3 protein. The data show over 950,000 distinct CDR3 sequences, about 51% seen once. The sequence was obtained from a woman aged 55-69 years in good health. Sequenced material: blood. The chain is built from TRBV27 and TRBJ2-7; D is perhaps TRBD1 (6 bases). CDR3 coding DNA: TGTGCCAGCAGTTTATCTCCGACAGGCCACGAGCAGTACTTC. Residues: CASSLSPTGHEQYF.